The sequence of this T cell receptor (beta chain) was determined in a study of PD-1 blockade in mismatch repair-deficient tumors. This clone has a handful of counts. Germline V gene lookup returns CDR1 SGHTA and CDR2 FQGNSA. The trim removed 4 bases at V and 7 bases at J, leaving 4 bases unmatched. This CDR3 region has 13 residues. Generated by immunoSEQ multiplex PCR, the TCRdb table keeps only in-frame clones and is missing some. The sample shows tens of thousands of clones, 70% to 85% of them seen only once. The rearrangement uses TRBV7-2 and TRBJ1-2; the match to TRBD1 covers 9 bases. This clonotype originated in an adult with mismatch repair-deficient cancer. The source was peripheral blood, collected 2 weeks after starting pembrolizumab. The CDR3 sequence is CASSSRTGAGYTF. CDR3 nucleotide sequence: TGTGCCAGCAGCTCCCGGACAGGGGCTGGCTACACCTTC.